Listed here is a single T cell receptor (beta chain). What it binds is unknown. These data are taken from a study of shared clonotypes between healthy human individuals. In the study's own analysis: Filtering of immunoSEQ junctional sequences could not match full-length read filtering. TCRdb's table, derived via immunoSEQ multiplex PCR, lists solely in-frame clones and lacks some. That table supplies the V and J calls and clone size; D and trimming were determined from the DNA. The sample lists about 2.4 million clones, roughly 92% occurring once. The authors divided CD4+ cells into CD45RA+ naive and CD45RA-negative memory subsets. Points from the study as a whole: Having only a few donors restricted how much genetic and exposure-history diversity was captured.

Input material: naive CD4+ T cells sorted from blood. The subset here: CD45RA+ positively selected. The receptor comes from a man younger than 35 in good health.

The CDR3 DNA reads TGTGCCAGCAGTCGGAGCGGGAGGAGTATAGATACGCAGTATTTT. Translating it yields CASSRSGRSIDTQYF. J is TRBJ2-3 and V is TRBV27; 9 bases map to TRBD2. CDR3 size: 15 residues. V shed 5 bases and J 5 bases; nucleotides not matched to a gene: 8. Germline V gene lookup returns CDR1 MNHEY and CDR2 SMNVEV (reference sequence).